These 12 T cell receptor beta chains share one sample of origin, sequenced in a study of blood T cell repertoires in COVID-19. Sequenced by immunoSEQ multiplex PCR; TCRdb stores in-frame clones only, minus some. The sample has more than 90,000 clones, around 92% seen once; the top ten hold approximately 5.4%. The source material was peripheral blood. The origin of the receptors is a man between 50 and 59 years old with active COVID-19.

Here the CDR3 DNA reads TGTGCCAGTAGTTCCGGGACACATAGCAATCAGCCCCAGCATTTT. Translated, it gives CASSSGTHSNQPQHF. This rearrangement joins TRBV19 to TRBJ1-5, with D possibly TRBD1 on 6 matching bases. Germline assignment: CDR1 LNHDA and CDR2 SQIVND (reference sequence). There are 15 residues in the CDR3. V was cut by 5 bases and J by 0 bases, with 11 bases left in between. Full variable domain (rest looked up from reference TRBV19 and TRBJ1-5): DGGITQSPKYLFRKEGQNVTLSCEQNLNHDAMYWYRQDPGQGLRLIYYSQIVNDFQKGDIAEGYSVSREKKESFPLTVTSAQKNPTAFYLCASSSGTHSNQPQHFGDGTRLSIL.

The chain carries TRBV7-9 and TRBJ1-5; D gene uncertain. Deletions cut 3 bases from V and 3 bases from J, with 15 bases between. The CDR3 has 16 residues. Germline CDR1 reads SEHNR; CDR2 reads FQNEAQ (reference sequence). The DNA for the CDR3 is TGTGCCAGCAGCTTCGCAGGTCCGACATACAATCAGCCCCAGCATTTT. Amino acid sequence: CASSFAGPTYNQPQHF.

The rearrangement joins TRBV28 to TRBJ1-5; no clear D gene. V was cut by 3 bases and J by 1 base, with 7 bases left in between. The CDR3 has 14 amino acids. The germline V gene has CDR1 MDHEN and CDR2 SYDVKM. CDR3 loop: CASSLRESNQPQHF. The DNA of the CDR3 is TGTGCCAGCAGTTTGCGAGAGAGCAATCAGCCCCAGCATTTT.

The rearrangement joins TRBV18 to TRBJ2-7, with D unresolved. Trimming shortened V by 3 bases and J by 0 bases, and 15 bases separated the two germline ends. The CDR3 spans 16 residues. Per the germline V gene, CDR1 is KGHSH and CDR2 is LQKENI. The CDR3 here is CASSPVLSLSSYEQYF. The CDR3 coding sequence is TGTGCCAGCTCACCGGTCCTTTCGTTGAGCTCCTACGAGCAGTACTTC.

The rearrangement uses TRBV6-4 and TRBJ1-6; unclear D gene. CDR3 length equals 13 residues. V lost 3 bases, J lost 9 bases, and 9 bases lay in between. CDR1 and CDR2 (germline): MRHNA, SNTAGT. CDR3 region: CASSETIGSPLHF. CDR3 in DNA: TGTGCCAGCAGTGAAACTATCGGTTCACCCCTCCACTTT.

J is TRBJ1-1 and V is TRBV11-2, with D perhaps matching TRBD1 (5 bases). Germline CDR1 and CDR2: SGHAT and FQNNGV. Trimming removed 2 bases at V and 5 bases at J, with 9 bases between. The CDR3 is made up of 13 amino acids. The CDR3 region has the DNA TGTGCCAGCAGCTTAAATCAGGGAACTGAAGCTTTCTTT. Its protein is CASSLNQGTEAFF.

V is TRBV7-9 and J is TRBJ2-1, with 9 nucleotides matching TRBD1. J gave up 7 bases and V 5 bases, and 9 bases lay outside the gene matches. CDR3 length equals 15 residues. From germline, CDR1 is SEHNR and CDR2 FQNEAQ (reference sequence). CDR3 loop: CASSMGDRALNEQFF. In DNA form, the CDR3 reads TGTGCCAGCAGCATGGGGGACAGGGCTTTGAATGAGCAGTTCTTC.

J is TRBJ2-1 and V is TRBV13; TRBD1 matches at 12 bases. After removal of 5 bases from V and 9 bases from J, the junction contained 8 bases not matched to a gene. Germline values: CDR1 PRHDT, CDR2 FYEKMQ (reference sequence). CDR3 length: 15 residues. The CDR3 bases are TGTGCCAGCAGCGACCCGGGACAGGGGGCGGTTGAGCAGTTCTTC. The encoded protein is CASSDPGQGAVEQFF.

This CDR3 reads CASSYESSGTYEQYF. The CDR3 region has the DNA TGTGCCAGCAGCTATGAGAGTAGCGGGACCTACGAGCAGTACTTC. The chain uses TRBV7-2 and TRBJ2-7; TRBD2 matches at 8 bases. Germline loops: CDR1 SGHTA, CDR2 FQGNSA. This CDR3 spans 15 amino acids. J lost 2 bases, V lost 4 bases, and 7 bases had no gene match. The whole variable domain, filled in from reference TRBV7-2 and TRBJ2-7, reads GAGVSQSPSNKVTEKGKDVELRCDPISGHTALYWYRQSLGQGLEFLIYFQGNSAPDKSGLPSDRFSAERTGGSVSTLTIQRTQQEDSAVYLCASSYESSGTYEQYFGPGTRLTVT.

This chain uses TRBV6-1 with TRBJ2-1, with a possible D match to TRBD2 (5 bases). Deletions cut 3 bases from V and 0 bases from J, with 21 bases between. The CDR3 sequence is 19 residues long. From germline, CDR1 is MNHNS and CDR2 SASEGT. CDR3 residues: CASSEVSPGSSSSYNEQFF. The CDR3 bases are TGTGCCAGCAGTGAGGTTTCTCCGGGGAGCTCCAGCTCCTACAATGAGCAGTTCTTC.

J is TRBJ2-7 and V is TRBV28; 9 nucleotides line up with TRBD2. Germline values: CDR1 MDHEN, CDR2 SYDVKM. With V trimmed by 7 bases and J by 9 bases, 16 bases remained unmatched. The CDR3 consists of 15 residues. CDR3 residues: CASTRTLAGDSVQYF. In DNA, the CDR3 is TGTGCCAGCACCCGTACCTTAGCGGGAGATAGTGTGCAGTACTTC.

V is TRBV6-5 and J is TRBJ2-7; D perhaps matches TRBD1 (5 bases). Trimming shortened V by 4 bases and J by 7 bases, and 20 bases separated the two germline ends. Per the germline V gene, CDR1 is MNHEY and CDR2 is SVGAGI. This CDR3 is 15 amino acids long. The CDR3 sequence: CASSSLDSSLGEQYF. As DNA, the CDR3 is TGTGCCAGCAGTTCCCTTGACAGTTCCCTAGGGGAGCAGTACTTC.